These 28 T cell receptor beta chains originate from one sample sequenced in a study of naive and memory T cell subsets. Study results and caveats: Especially in CD8 cells, naive repertoires contained a few larger clonotypes, possibly CD45RA-re-expressing memory cells.

The antigens these receptors bind are not known. An equimolar mix of two oligonucleotides served as the beta constant-region primer for TRBC1 and TRBC2. The ligated cDNA underwent four PCR rounds using SP2 and nested alpha and beta constant-region primers. MiXCR was run by TCRdb on the UMI-ligation and nested PCR reads, yielding one entry per CDR3 protein. The sample includes roughly 83,000 distinct CDR3 sequences, about 11% of them seen just once. The sequenced material came from naive CD4+ T cells from blood. The receptors come from a human donor in good health.

The V and J genes are TRBV19 and TRBJ2-1; 13 nucleotides line up with TRBD2. This CDR3 spans 15 amino acids. V shed 7 bases and J 5 bases; nucleotides not matched to a gene: 5. Germline V gives CDR1 LNHDA, CDR2 SQIVND (reference sequence). This chain's CDR3 is CASTRTSGSHNEQFF. CDR3 nucleotide sequence: TGTGCCAGTACCCGGACTAGCGGGAGCCACAATGAGCAGTTCTTC.

The chain employs TRBV5-1 and TRBJ2-7; TRBD2 matches 10 bases. The germline V gene encodes CDR1 SGHRS and CDR2 YFSETQ. V gave up 0 bases and J gave up 5 bases; unmatched junction bases: 11. The CDR3 is 17 residues long. The CDR3 nucleotides read TGCGCCAGCAGCTTGGGCCCAGCGGGAGGGCCCTTCGACGAGCAGTACTTC. It translates to CASSLGPAGGPFDEQYF.

The chain joins TRBV6-5 to TRBJ2-5; 9 nucleotides match TRBD2. The CDR3 covers 17 residues. The J segment lost 0 bases and the V segment lost 2 bases, leaving 7 bases of the junction unmatched. Germline V lookup: CDR1 MNHEY, CDR2 SVGAGI. The CDR3 nucleotides are TGTGCCAGCAGTTACCGCGGTCTAGCGGGATACCAAGAGACCCAGTACTTC. This encodes CASSYRGLAGYQETQYF.

Ten or more counts support this clonotype. The chain is built from TRBV15 and TRBJ1-5; 8 bases match TRBD1. Germline V gene lookup returns CDR1 LNHNV and CDR2 YYDKDF (reference sequence). The CDR3 extends over 18 amino acids. J gave up 6 bases and V 0 bases, and 13 bases lay outside the gene matches. CDR3 sequence: CATSRDLAGQGPGQPQHF. In nucleotides, the CDR3 is TGTGCCACCAGCAGAGATTTAGCCGGACAGGGTCCGGGTCAGCCCCAGCATTTT.

V is TRBV7-8 and J is TRBJ2-1; D uncertain. The germline CDR1 and CDR2 sequences are SGHVS and FQNEAQ. This CDR3 contains 12 residues. V was shortened by 2 bases and J by 5 bases, with 4 bases between the two germline ends. The CDR3 region has the DNA TGTGCCAGCAGCTTACAGAACAATGAGCAGTTCTTC. Protein sequence: CASSLQNNEQFF.

The CDR3, as DNA: TGTGCCAGCTCGGGGACAGGGGGCGATAGCAATCAGCCCCAGCATTTT. Its protein product is CASSGTGGDSNQPQHF. The chain is built from TRBV18 and TRBJ1-5, with 12 positions matching TRBD1. Unmatched junction bases numbered 3, after V lost 6 bases and J lost 0 bases. CDR1 is KGHSH and CDR2 is LQKENI in the germline V gene. The CDR3 covers 16 residues.

This clonotype was counted a few times. The chain joins TRBV4-3 to TRBJ2-6; no clear D. Trimming pared 1 base from V and 0 bases from J, leaving 7 bases between. The CDR3 spans 16 residues. CDR1 and CDR2 (germline): LGHNA, YSLEER. CDR3: CASSQGRSSGANVLTF. CDR3 sequence (DNA): TGCGCCAGCAGCCAAGGAAGGAGCTCTGGGGCCAACGTCCTGACTTTC.

To note about this clonotype: A much larger clone is a single base away; this may be a read error. The V call is TRBV5-1, the J call TRBJ2-5; maybe TRBD2 (5 bases). The CDR3 consists of 15 residues. Germline V gene sequence: CDR1 SGHRS, CDR2 YFSETQ. Deletions cut 3 bases from V and 2 bases from J, with 14 bases between. CDR3: CASSSDWGDQETQYF. CDR3 DNA sequence: TGCGCCAGCAGCTCGGACTGGGGTGATCAAGAGACCCAGTACTTC. Drawing the rest from reference TRBV5-1 and TRBJ2-5, the complete variable domain is KAGVTQTPRYLIKTRGQQVTLSCSPISGHRSVSWYQQTPGQGLQFLFEYFSETQRNKGNFPGRFSGRQFSNSRSEMNVSTLELGDSALYLCASSSDWGDQETQYFGPGTRLLVL.

This clonotype has more than one count but fewer than ten. The chain recombines TRBV20-1 with TRBJ2-5, with TRBD1 matching 10 bases. From germline, CDR1 is DFQATT and CDR2 SNEGSKA (reference sequence). CDR3 length: 13 amino acids. CDR3: CSYVDRGPETQYF. The CDR3, as DNA: TGCAGCTACGTCGACAGGGGGCCTGAGACCCAGTACTTC.

This clonotype showed up just a few times. The chain combines TRBV7-9 with TRBJ1-4; maybe TRBD1 (5 bases). This CDR3 region has 18 residues. Trimming took 5 bases from V and 0 from J, leaving 19 bases between them. The germline gives CDR1 SEHNR, CDR2 FQNEAQ (reference sequence). CDR3 amino acids: CASSKRWGSGPTNEKLFF. The CDR3, as DNA: TGTGCCAGCAGCAAACGGTGGGGGTCGGGCCCAACTAATGAAAAACTGTTTTTT.

In its sample, this clonotype was seen a few times. This chain connects TRBV14 to TRBJ2-1; possibly TRBD1 for D (5 bases). This CDR3 has 14 amino acids. Trimming pared 1 base from V and 15 bases from J, leaving 19 bases between. Germline CDR1 is SGHDN and CDR2 is FVKESK. CDR3 residues: CASSQVPGQGGGFF. Written as DNA, the CDR3 is TGTGCCAGCAGCCAAGTTCCAGGGCAGGGTGGTGGGTTCTTC.

Ten or more counts support this clonotype. The CDR3 here is CASSLTSGRVYEQFF. CDR3 in DNA: TGTGCCAGCAGCCTAACTAGCGGGAGGGTCTATGAGCAGTTCTTC. The chain carries TRBV7-2 and TRBJ2-1; TRBD2 matches at 13 bases. Germline V gene data show CDR1 as SGHTA and CDR2 as FQGNSA. V shed 5 bases and J 8 bases; nucleotides not matched to a gene: 6. This CDR3 is 15 amino acids long.

The rearrangement uses TRBV2 and TRBJ2-3, with TRBD2 matching over 10 bases. Germline assignment: CDR1 SNHLY and CDR2 FYNNEI. The CDR3 extends over 15 amino acids. Unmatched junction bases numbered 3, after V lost 4 bases and J lost 2 bases. CDR3 sequence reads: CASSASGGVTDTQYF. DNA for the CDR3: TGTGCCAGCAGTGCAAGCGGGGGGGTCACAGATACGCAGTATTTT.

In its sample, this clonotype was seen many times. This chain uses TRBV28 with TRBJ2-7; D ambiguous. The germline V and J ends were trimmed by 8 bases and 2 bases, with 7 bases remaining between them. This CDR3 region has 11 residues. Germline V gene sequence: CDR1 MDHEN, CDR2 SYDVKM. CDR3 protein: CASGRAYEQYF. The CDR3 DNA sequence: TGTGCCAGCGGTCGGGCCTACGAGCAGTACTTC. The full variable domain, rest sourced from reference TRBV28 and TRBJ2-7, is DVKVTQSSRYLVKRTGEKVFLECVQDMDHENMFWYRQDPGLGLRLIYFSYDVKMKEKGDIPEGYSVSREKKERFSLILESASTNQTSMYLCASGRAYEQYFGPGTRLTVT.

This clonotype has a handful of counts. The chain combines TRBV7-2 with TRBJ2-3; D may be TRBD1 or TRBD2 (5 bases each). This CDR3 spans 14 amino acids. V lost 10 bases to trimming and J lost 0 bases, with 14 bases between them. The germline V gene encodes CDR1 SGHTA and CDR2 FQGNSA. The CDR3 bases are TGTGCCACCACGGGACGCCTGAGCACAGATACGCAGTATTTT. It yields the protein CATTGRLSTDTQYF.

This clonotype was detected ten times or more. This chain uses TRBV20-1 with TRBJ1-1; D not certain. Germline CDR1 reads DFQATT; CDR2 reads SNEGSKA (reference sequence). V was clipped by 6 bases and J by 2 bases, with 10 bases between them. The CDR3 runs 12 residues. The CDR3 sequence: CSARDYNTEAFF. Here the CDR3 DNA reads TGCAGTGCACGAGACTACAACACTGAAGCTTTCTTT.

V usage is TRBV19 and J usage is TRBJ1-3; a weak D match, TRBD1 (5 bases). Germline V gene sequence: CDR1 LNHDA, CDR2 SQIVND (reference sequence). This CDR3 is 17 amino acids long. The V end was cut by 5 bases, the J end by 0 bases, with 17 bases between. The CDR3: CASSPGKDAISGNTIYF. In nucleotides, the CDR3 is TGTGCCAGTAGTCCAGGGAAGGACGCCATCTCTGGAAACACCATATATTTT.

CDR3 loop: CASSLTDYGYTF. The CDR3 DNA reads TGTGCCAGCAGCTTGACAGACTATGGCTACACCTTC. The genes are TRBV5-5 and TRBJ1-2; D not resolved. The V and J ends lost 1 base and 3 bases respectively, with 4 bases between them. This CDR3 region has 12 residues. Germline V CDR1 and CDR2: SGHKS, YYEKEE (reference sequence).

This clonotype was recorded at least ten times. This chain links TRBV6-2 or TRBV6-3 with TRBJ1-5; D is unresolved. This CDR3 region has 14 residues. Germline CDR1 is MNHEY and CDR2 is SVGEGT. The V and J ends lost 5 bases and 6 bases respectively, with 14 bases between them. CDR3 sequence (DNA): TGTGCCAGCAGTGCCGACGGGGAAGCTCAGCCCCAGCATTTT. It translates to CASSADGEAQPQHF.

This clonotype came up many times. The CDR3 sequence: CSASVAGVAFF. CDR3 nucleotide sequence: TGCAGTGCTAGCGTAGCCGGGGTGGCTTTCTTT. The genes are TRBV20-1 and TRBJ1-1; D uncertain. CDR1 DFQATT and CDR2 SNEGSKA come from the germline V gene (reference sequence). Deletions cut 3 bases from V and 11 bases from J, with 13 bases between. This CDR3 region has 11 residues.

The V and J genes are TRBV6-2 or TRBV6-3 and TRBJ2-1; D is ambiguous. CDR1 MNHEY and CDR2 SVGEGT come from the germline V gene. This CDR3 has 16 amino acids. V gave up 2 bases and J gave up 0 bases, with 11 bases separating them. The CDR3 DNA sequence: TGTGCCAGCAGTTACCTGCCCCCCGCCTCCTACAATGAGCAGTTCTTC. Translated: CASSYLPPASYNEQFF.

The CDR3 coding sequence is TGTGCCAGCAGCCCCACAATGTCAAAGGAGGCTTTCTTT. Amino acid sequence: CASSPTMSKEAFF. The chain employs TRBV7-3 and TRBJ1-1; no definite D call. Germline V gene sequence: CDR1 SGHTA, CDR2 FQGTGA. The CDR3 is 13 residues long. V was pared by 5 bases and J by 11 bases, with 18 bases between.

This clonotype turned up a few times. The chain combines TRBV7-2 with TRBJ2-6; D gene uncertain. The V end was cut by 1 base, the J end by 0 bases, with 10 bases between. From germline, CDR1 is SGHTA and CDR2 FQGNSA. This CDR3 comprises 17 residues. CDR3 in DNA: TGTGCCAGCAGCTTAGTACTGGTCCTCTCTGGGGCCAACGTCCTGACTTTC. It yields the protein CASSLVLVLSGANVLTF.

The rearrangement uses TRBV6-5 and TRBJ2-3, with 12 bases identical to TRBD2. This CDR3 contains 15 residues. Looked up from germline, CDR1 is MNHEY and CDR2 is SVGAGI. With V trimmed by 6 bases and J by 4 bases, 5 bases remained unmatched. The CDR3 coding sequence is TGTGCCAGCAGGCCGCTAGCGGGAGGGGCAGATACGCAGTATTTT. Its translation: CASRPLAGGADTQYF.

The chain recombines TRBV7-9 with TRBJ2-2; TRBD2 agrees at 7 bases. The CDR3 spans 19 residues. J gave up 6 bases and V 5 bases, and 21 bases lay outside the gene matches. The germline V gene has CDR1 SEHNR and CDR2 FQNEAQ (reference sequence). The CDR3 loop is CASSPWGGSHLVMAGELFF. The CDR3 coding sequence is TGTGCCAGCAGCCCCTGGGGCGGGAGTCATCTAGTTATGGCCGGGGAGCTGTTTTTT.

V usage is TRBV28 and J usage is TRBJ1-5; no definite D call. CDR1 and CDR2 (germline): MDHEN, SYDVKM. The CDR3 runs 14 residues. V lost 4 bases and J lost 5, with 12 bases in between. CDR3 sequence (DNA): TGTGCCAGCAGTTCTTCCGGGCGGTATCAGCCCCAGCATTTT. This gives the protein CASSSSGRYQPQHF.

There are many counts of this clonotype. The chain employs TRBV7-3 and TRBJ2-7; the match to TRBD2 covers 7 bases. This CDR3 is 15 amino acids long. The V and J ends lost 1 base and 3 bases, in that order; junction bases with no gene match: 6. Germline V gene sequence: CDR1 SGHTA, CDR2 FQGTGA. CDR3 in amino acids: CASSLRGRANYEQYF. As DNA, the CDR3 is TGTGCCAGCAGCTTAAGGGGGAGGGCCAACTACGAGCAGTACTTC.

This clonotype occurred many times. The rearrangement uses TRBV6-2 or TRBV6-3 and TRBJ2-1; D is ambiguous. Trimming took off 0 bases at V and 11 bases at J, with 14 bases between the two ends. Germline V gene sequence: CDR1 MNHEY, CDR2 SVGEGT. The CDR3 has 14 amino acids. The DNA for the CDR3 is TGTGCCAGCAGTTACTCGGGGTATGTGGCTAAGCAGTTCTTC. Translation: CASSYSGYVAKQFF.